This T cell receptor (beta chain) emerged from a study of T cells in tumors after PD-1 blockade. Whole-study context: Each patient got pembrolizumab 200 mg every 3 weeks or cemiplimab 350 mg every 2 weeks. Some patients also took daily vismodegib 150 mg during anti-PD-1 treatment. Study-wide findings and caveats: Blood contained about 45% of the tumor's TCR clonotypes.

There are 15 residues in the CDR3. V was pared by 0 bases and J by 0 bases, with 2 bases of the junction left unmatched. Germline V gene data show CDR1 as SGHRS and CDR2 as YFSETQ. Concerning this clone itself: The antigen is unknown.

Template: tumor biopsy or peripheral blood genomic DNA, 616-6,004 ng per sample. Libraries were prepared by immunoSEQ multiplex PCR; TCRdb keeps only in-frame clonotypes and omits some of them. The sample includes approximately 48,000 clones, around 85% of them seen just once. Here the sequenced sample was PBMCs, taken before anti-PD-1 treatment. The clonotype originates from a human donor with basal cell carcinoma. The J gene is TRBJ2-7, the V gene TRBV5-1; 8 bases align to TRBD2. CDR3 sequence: CASSLAGGGSYEQYF. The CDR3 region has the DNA TGCGCCAGCAGCTTGGCCGGGGGGGGCTCCTACGAGCAGTACTTC. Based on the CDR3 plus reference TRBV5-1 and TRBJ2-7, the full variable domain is KAGVTQTPRYLIKTRGQQVTLSCSPISGHRSVSWYQQTPGQGLQFLFEYFSETQRNKGNFPGRFSGRQFSNSRSEMNVSTLELGDSALYLCASSLAGGGSYEQYFGPGTRLTVT.